The rows below give T cell receptor beta chains drawn from one sample of a study of control samples from healthy donors and cancer patients. Libraries were prepared by immunoSEQ multiplex PCR; TCRdb keeps only in-frame clonotypes and omits some of them. Of 100,000 to 120,000 clones listed, 70% to 90% were seen once; the top ten hold around 4%. The specimen was PBMCs. These receptors were collected from a woman in her sixties with lung cancer. Each CDR3 is given with its conserved first and last residue. D genes are given only for firm matches.

d_call cdr3_length j_call v_call cdr3_nt cdr3_aa
NA 16 TRBJ2-2 TRBV4-2 TGTGCCAGCAGCCAAGAGTCGGCGGGGTTCACCGGGGAGCTGTTTTTT CASSQESAGFTGELFF
TRBD2 15 TRBJ2-5 TRBV4-2 TGTGCCAGCAGCCACGATAGCGGGGCGCAAGAGACCCAGTACTTC CASSHDSGAQETQYF
NA 17 TRBJ2-7 TRBV18 TGTGCCAGCTCACCAAACGTGGCAGGGATCGGCTCCTACGAGCAGTACTTC CASSPNVAGIGSYEQYF
TRBD1 15 TRBJ2-7 TRBV28 TGTGCCAGCAGTTTTGCGGGGACAGGATCCTACGAGCAGTACTTC CASSFAGTGSYEQYF
NA 15 TRBJ1-2 TRBV6-1 TGTGCCAGCAGTGACGGGGGGCTAAGGGACTATGGCTACACCTTC CASSDGGLRDYGYTF
NA 13 TRBJ1-1 TRBV12-5 TGTGCTAGTGGTAAACAGGGGAACACTGAAGCTTTCTTT CASGKQGNTEAFF
NA 17 TRBJ2-7 TRBV21-1 TGTGCCAGCAGCGGACTAGCGGGGACTGCAAGCTCCTACGAGCAGTACTTC CASSGLAGTASSYEQYF
NA 13 TRBJ2-6 TRBV12-3/TRBV12-4 TGTGCCAGCAGTTTATATGGGGCCAACGTCCTGACTTTC CASSLYGANVLTF
TRBD2 17 TRBJ2-1 TRBV5-1 TGCGCCAGCAGCTTACAAGGGACTAGCGGGGGGGCCCTTGAGCAGTTCTTC CASSLQGTSGGALEQFF
NA 15 TRBJ1-2 TRBV19 TGTGCCAGTAGTATAGAAGGACAGAGAGTTTATGGCTACACCTTC CASSIEGQRVYGYTF
NA 12 TRBJ1-2 TRBV5-1 TGCGCCAGCAGCTTGGAGGACTATGGCTACACCTTC CASSLEDYGYTF
NA 13 TRBJ1-1 TRBV18 TGTGCCAGCTCACCGATACAACTGACTGAAGCTTTCTTT CASSPIQLTEAFF
TRBD1 13 TRBJ2-7 TRBV7-7 TGTGCTAGCAGCCGTGACAGGGTGAGCGAGCAGTACTTC CASSRDRVSEQYF
NA 13 TRBJ1-5 TRBV27 TGTGCCAGCAGTTTCTCAGGAAATCAGCCCCAGCATTTT CASSFSGNQPQHF
NA 15 TRBJ1-4 TRBV5-5 TGTGCCAGCAGCACGTTACAGGGTTCAAATGAAAAACTGTTTTTT CASSTLQGSNEKLFF
NA 16 TRBJ1-4 TRBV11-2 TGTGCCAGCAGCTTCCTTAGAGGGAGATCAAGGGAAAAACTGTTTTTT CASSFLRGRSREKLFF
NA 16 TRBJ2-2 TRBV5-1 TGCGCCAGCAGGGGTGGAGGAGCCTCGAACACCGGGGAGCTGTTTTTT CASRGGGASNTGELFF